This TCR beta chain was found in a study of T cells in Graves' hyperthyroidism and ophthalmopathy. Study-level information: Before any treatment, at initial diagnosis, peripheral blood was collected.

CDR3 length equals 15 residues. V was trimmed by 7 bases and J by 5 bases, leaving 19 bases between them. Per germline, CDR1 LNHDA and CDR2 SQIVND (reference sequence). Regions amplified from RNA transcripts were the TCR beta CDR3 regions. TCR CDR3 regions were first amplified by RT-PCR with HTBI primers. Via MiXCR, TCRdb re-called the multiplex PCR reads, giving one row per CDR3 protein. This table has 700,000 or so distinct CDR3 sequences, 16% appearing once. When ophthalmopathy did not progress within 18 months, Graves' hyperthyroidism was considered stable. Patients having uncontrolled infection, another autoimmune disease, pregnancy or lactation were not included. Diagnosing involved the use of clinical symptoms, serum thyroxine and TRAb, thyroid ultrasound and orbital computed tomography. Only a few counts were recorded for this clonotype.

This TCR was sampled from a man in his late teens or twenties with Graves' hyperthyroidism. The chain joins TRBV19 to TRBJ2-3; tentative D call: TRBD1 (6 bases). The specimen sequenced was blood. The CDR3 DNA reads TGTGCCAGTACCTCATACCTGGGGGCGATAGATACGCAGTATTTT. It is translated as CASTSYLGAIDTQYF.